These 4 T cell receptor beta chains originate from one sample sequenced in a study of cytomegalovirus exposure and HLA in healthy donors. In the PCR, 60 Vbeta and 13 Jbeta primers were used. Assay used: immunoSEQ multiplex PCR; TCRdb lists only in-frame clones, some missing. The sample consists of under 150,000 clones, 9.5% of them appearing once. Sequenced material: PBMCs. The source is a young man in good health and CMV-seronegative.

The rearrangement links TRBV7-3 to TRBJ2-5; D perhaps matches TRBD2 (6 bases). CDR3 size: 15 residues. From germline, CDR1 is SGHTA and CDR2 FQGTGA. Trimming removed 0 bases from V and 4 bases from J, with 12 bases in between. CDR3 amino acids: CASSLTGGARETQYF. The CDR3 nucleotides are TGTGCCAGCAGCTTAACGGGCGGGGCACGAGAGACCCAGTACTTC. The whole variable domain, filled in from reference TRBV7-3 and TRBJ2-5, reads GAGVSQTPSNKVTEKGKYVELRCDPISGHTALYWYRQSLGQGPEFLIYFQGTGAADDSGLPNDRFFAVRPEGSVSTLKIQRTERGDSAVYLCASSLTGGARETQYFGPGTRLLVL.

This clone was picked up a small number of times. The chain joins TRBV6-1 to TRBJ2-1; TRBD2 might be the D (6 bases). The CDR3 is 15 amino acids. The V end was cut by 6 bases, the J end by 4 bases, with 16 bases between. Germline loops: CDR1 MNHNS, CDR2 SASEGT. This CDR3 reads CASRVRDLPYNEQFF. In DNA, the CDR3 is TGTGCCAGCAGAGTCCGGGACTTGCCATACAATGAGCAGTTCTTC.

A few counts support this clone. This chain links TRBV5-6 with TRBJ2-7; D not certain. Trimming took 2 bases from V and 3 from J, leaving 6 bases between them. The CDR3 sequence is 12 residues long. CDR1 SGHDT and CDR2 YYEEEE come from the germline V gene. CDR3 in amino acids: CASSLTSYEQYF. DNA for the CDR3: TGTGCCAGCAGCTTAACAAGCTACGAGCAGTACTTC.

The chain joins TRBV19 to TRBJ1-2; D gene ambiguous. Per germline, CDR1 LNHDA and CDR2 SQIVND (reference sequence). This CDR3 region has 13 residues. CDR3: CGSRTLANYGYTF. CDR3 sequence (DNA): TGTGGCAGCAGGACTCTCGCCAACTATGGCTACACCTTC.